The 23 T cell receptor beta chains below were found in one sample sequenced in a study of shared clonotypes between healthy human individuals. Sequencing was performed with immunoSEQ multiplex PCR; in TCRdb, only in-frame clones are kept and a portion is missing. This sample has around 2.1 million clones, with about 92% found just once. Selected positively for CCR7 and CD45RO-negative, naive CD8 cells excluded terminally differentiated effector memory CD45RA+ cells. Sequenced: naive CD8+ T cells from PBMCs. The receptors originated from a man aged 18 to 30 in good health. Some clones in this sample may be carry-over from other donors' samples.

The chain's CDR3 is CASSLGDRRLGETQYF. DNA for the CDR3: TGTGCCAGCAGCCTGGGGGACCGTAGACTCGGAGAGACCCAGTACTTC. The chain links TRBV28 to TRBJ2-5; D is perhaps TRBD1 or TRBD2 (5 bases each). With 6 bases removed from V and 4 bases from J, the gap between germline ends came to 21 bases. The CDR3 is made up of 16 amino acids. The germline gives CDR1 MDHEN, CDR2 SYDVKM.

The gene calls are TRBV9 and TRBJ2-7, with TRBD1 as a possible D gene (6 bases). From germline, CDR1 is SGDLS and CDR2 YYNGEE. V was cut by 5 bases and J by 4 bases, with 13 bases left in between. The CDR3 loop spans 13 amino acids. Here the CDR3 reads CASSQQGAYEQYF. As DNA, the CDR3 is TGTGCCAGCAGTCAACAGGGTGCATACGAGCAGTACTTC.

The chain carries TRBV9 and TRBJ1-2; D possibly corresponds to TRBD1 (5 bases). The length of the CDR3 is 15 residues. Germline V gene lookup returns CDR1 SGDLS and CDR2 YYNGEE. V lost 3 bases, J lost 7 bases, and 19 bases lay in between. The CDR3 sequence is CASSGPSSGEGGYTF. As DNA, the CDR3 is TGTGCCAGCAGCGGACCCTCCTCGGGGGAAGGTGGCTACACCTTC.

The V gene is TRBV5-6, the J gene TRBJ2-2; D gene ambiguous. V was clipped by 0 bases and J by 9 bases, with 6 bases between them. The CDR3 extends over 12 amino acids. CDR1 and CDR2 from the germline V gene are SGHDT and YYEEEE. This CDR3 reads CASSLGPRELFF. The CDR3 nucleotides are TGTGCCAGCAGCTTGGGCCCCCGGGAGCTGTTTTTT. The full variable domain, completed using reference TRBV5-6 and TRBJ2-2, is DAGVTQSPTHLIKTRGQQVTLRCSPKSGHDTVSWYQQALGQGPQFIFQYYEEEERQRGNFPDRFSGHQFPNYSSELNVNALLLGDSALYLCASSLGPRELFFGEGSRLTVL.

This clone was observed a single time. This chain links TRBV27 with TRBJ1-5, with TRBD1 matching 10 bases. The germline V gene encodes CDR1 MNHEY and CDR2 SMNVEV (reference sequence). After removal of 8 bases from V and 4 bases from J, the junction contained 14 bases not matched to a gene. The length of the CDR3 is 17 residues. The CDR3 here is CASSPTGGDRYNQPQHF. Written as DNA, the CDR3 is TGTGCCAGCTCCCCGACAGGGGGCGACCGGTATAATCAGCCCCAGCATTTT.

V usage is TRBV5-4 and J usage is TRBJ2-1, with D possibly TRBD2 on 6 matching bases. Trimming shortened V by 4 bases and J by 0 bases, and 11 bases separated the two germline ends. In germline, CDR1 is SGHNT, CDR2 YYREEE (reference sequence). The CDR3 sequence is 15 residues long. The CDR3 region is CASSLALSSYNEQFF. CDR3 nucleotides: TGTGCCAGCAGCCTAGCGCTAAGCTCCTACAATGAGCAGTTCTTC.

The chain links TRBV7-9 to TRBJ2-1; D not certain. This CDR3 is 12 amino acids long. Germline assignment: CDR1 SEHNR and CDR2 FQNEAQ (reference sequence). The V and J ends lost 3 bases and 8 bases respectively, with 8 bases between them. As DNA, the CDR3 is TGTGCCAGCAGCTTTCACCCCGATGAGCAGTTCTTC. Amino acids: CASSFHPDEQFF.

The chain joins TRBV7-9 to TRBJ2-1, with D perhaps assigned TRBD1 or TRBD2 (5 bases each). The germline gives CDR1 SEHNR, CDR2 FQNEAQ (reference sequence). The CDR3 is 15 amino acids. Between the trimmed V and J ends, which lost 5 bases and 2 bases, there was a span of 13 bases. The CDR3 spells CASSPTGTTYNEQFF. The CDR3 region has the DNA TGTGCCAGCAGCCCGACCGGGACCACCTACAATGAGCAGTTCTTC.

The genes are TRBV27 and TRBJ1-1; D perhaps matches TRBD1 (6 bases). CDR1 and CDR2 (germline): MNHEY, SMNVEV (reference sequence). This CDR3 has 13 amino acids. Trimming took off 6 bases at V and 4 bases at J, with 12 bases between the two ends. The CDR3 nucleotides read TGTGCCAGCAGAGAAACAGGGTTCACTGAAGCTTTCTTT. Translating gives CASRETGFTEAFF.

The chain couples TRBV27 to TRBJ1-4; no clear D gene. Trimming took 0 bases from V and 14 from J, leaving 10 bases between them. The CDR3 has 12 amino acids. Germline CDR1 MNHEY, CDR2 SMNVEV (reference sequence). CDR3 sequence reads: CASSLSHGPLFF. The CDR3 coding sequence is TGTGCCAGCAGTTTATCGCATGGGCCCCTGTTTTTT.

The genes are TRBV5-6 and TRBJ2-7; 7 bases align to TRBD1. This CDR3 region has 11 residues. Trimming removed 7 bases from V and 5 bases from J; junction bases left unmatched: 3. CDR1 and CDR2 (germline): SGHDT, YYEEEE. CDR3 DNA sequence: TGTGCCAGCTCGACAGGGCACGAGCAGTACTTC. Its translation is CASSTGHEQYF.

V gene TRBV27 combines with J gene TRBJ2-7; TRBD2 agrees at 10 bases. Germline lookup yields CDR1 MNHEY and CDR2 SMNVEV (reference sequence). Trimming took 4 bases from V and 2 from J; bases not matched to a gene: 11. The CDR3 runs 17 residues. Here the CDR3 DNA reads TGTGCCAGCAGTTGGCTAGCGGGAGTAAAGGCACCCTACGAGCAGTACTTC. It specifies CASSWLAGVKAPYEQYF.

The rearrangement joins TRBV30 to TRBJ2-7, with D perhaps TRBD1 (6 bases). The germline V and J ends were trimmed by 7 bases and 4 bases, with 20 bases remaining between them. The CDR3 totals 14 residues. Looked up from germline, CDR1 is GTSNPN and CDR2 is SVGIG (reference sequence). CDR3 bases: TGTGCCTCAGAATCGGACAGCGATATTTACGAGCAGTACTTC. It specifies CASESDSDIYEQYF.

Points on this clone: One junction end does not reproduce the germline sequence, and a read error may be involved. The chain employs TRBV5-6 and TRBJ1-2; D gene uncertain. Germline CDR1 and CDR2: SGHDT and YYEEEE. This CDR3 spans 11 amino acids. The CDR3 sequence: CASSTGYDYTF. The CDR3 DNA reads as TGTGCCAGCAGCACGGGCTATGACTACACCTTC.

This chain joins TRBV30 and TRBJ2-5; 8 bases match TRBD2. The trim removed 8 bases at V and 2 bases at J, leaving 13 bases unmatched. The CDR3 sequence is 15 residues long. CDR1 and CDR2 (germline): GTSNPN, SVGIG (reference sequence). This CDR3 reads CAVGLAGGPQETQYF. CDR3 in DNA: TGTGCCGTGGGGCTCGCGGGAGGCCCTCAAGAGACCCAGTACTTC. Combining the CDR3 with reference TRBV30 and TRBJ2-5 gives the whole variable domain SQTIHQWPATLVQPVGSPLSLECTVEGTSNPNLYWYRQAAGRGLQLLFYSVGIGQISSEVPQNLSASRPQDRQFILSSKKLLLSDSGFYLCAVGLAGGPQETQYFGPGTRLLVL.

The chain couples TRBV11-2 to TRBJ2-7, with 7 bases identical to TRBD2. CDR3 length: 14 residues. The germline V gene has CDR1 SGHAT and CDR2 FQNNGV. V was clipped by 1 base and J by 7 bases; unmatched bases: 7. CDR3: CASSLGGGPKEQYF. The CDR3 DNA sequence: TGTGCCAGCAGCTTAGGGGGAGGGCCAAAAGAGCAGTACTTC.

The chain uses TRBV11-2 and TRBJ2-7; D could derive from TRBD1 or TRBD2 (5 bases each). The V end lost 4 bases, the J end lost 2 bases, and 21 bases lay between the germline ends. The V gene's germline CDR1 is SGHAT and CDR2 FQNNGV. This CDR3 spans 17 amino acids. As DNA, the CDR3 is TGTGCCAGCAGCTCCATCTTAGGGGACGGTAAAGCCTACGAGCAGTACTTC. Translating gives CASSSILGDGKAYEQYF. The whole variable domain, filled in from reference TRBV11-2 and TRBJ2-7, reads EAGVAQSPRYKIIEKRQSVAFWCNPISGHATLYWYQQILGQGPKLLIQFQNNGVVDDSQLPKDRFSAERLKGVDSTLKIQPAKLEDSAVYLCASSSILGDGKAYEQYFGPGTRLTVT.

The chain recombines TRBV28 with TRBJ1-3, with D unclear. The germline V gene encodes CDR1 MDHEN and CDR2 SYDVKM. This CDR3 has 15 residues. V gave up 2 bases and J gave up 4 bases, with 12 bases separating them. For the CDR3, the DNA is TGTGCCAGCAGTTTACGCGTGCAGTGGGGAAACACCATATATTTT. This encodes CASSLRVQWGNTIYF.

The genes are TRBV6-5 and TRBJ1-4; D gene ambiguous. Germline CDR1 is MNHEY and CDR2 is SVGAGI. V was cut by 7 bases and J by 1 base, with 10 bases left in between. The CDR3 runs to 14 residues. This CDR3 reads CASTAGRTNEKLFF. The CDR3 DNA follows: TGTGCCAGCACCGCAGGAAGAACTAATGAAAAACTGTTTTTT.

This chain joins TRBV7-2 and TRBJ2-1, with D tentatively TRBD2 (5 bases). This CDR3 comprises 13 residues. V was pared by 2 bases and J by 3 bases, with 5 bases between. Germline-derived CDR1 and CDR2 are SGHTA and FQGNSA. The CDR3 DNA sequence: TGTGCCAGCAGCTTAACTAGCTACAATGAGCAGTTCTTC. This encodes CASSLTSYNEQFF.

This sequence joins TRBV29-1 and TRBJ2-3; the match to TRBD2 covers 10 bases. CDR3 length: 16 amino acids. Germline-derived CDR1 and CDR2 are SQVTM and ANQGSEA. Trimming at V came to 1 base and at J to 2 bases, leaving 6 bases not matched to a gene. CDR3 bases: TGCAGCGTTGAAGTATTACTAGCGGGGACCACAGATACGCAGTATTTT. Translating it yields CSVEVLLAGTTDTQYF.

This chain uses TRBV27 with TRBJ1-4; TRBD1 matches at 8 bases. Looked up from germline, CDR1 is MNHEY and CDR2 is SMNVEV (reference sequence). J gave up 0 bases and V 5 bases, and 5 bases lay outside the gene matches. CDR3 size: 16 residues. The DNA for the CDR3 is TGTGCCAGCAGTCTGACAGGGGTGGCAACTAATGAAAAACTGTTTTTT. This encodes CASSLTGVATNEKLFF.

V gene TRBV30 combines with J gene TRBJ2-7, with D hard to call. This CDR3 is 11 amino acids long. Germline values: CDR1 GTSNPN, CDR2 SVGIG (reference sequence). With 3 bases removed from V and 6 bases from J, the gap between germline ends came to 9 bases. This CDR3 is CAWRLTREQYF. CDR3 coding DNA: TGTGCCTGGAGGCTAACTCGCGAGCAGTACTTC.